The text below deals with one TCR beta chain. The antigen is unknown. A read error is likely, as this CDR3 ends without the conserved phenylalanine or tryptophan. The TCR beta library used iRepertoire HTBI primers with Arm-PCR amplification of CDR3. TCRdb called the multiplex PCR reads again in MiXCR, with one record for every CDR3 protein. The data contain fewer than 550,000 distinct CDR3 sequences, about 16% of them singletons. The data were obtained in a study of regulatory T cells in long-lasting Graves disease. Study-level results: Sharing of public clonotypes was greater in persistent patients (around 2,500) than in new patients (around 880).

CDR3 length: 14 residues. CDR1 is LNHDA, CDR2 SQIVND, per germline (reference sequence). After removal of 8 bases from V and 6 bases from J, the junction contained 10 bases not matched to a gene. Time point defined: newly diagnosed GD, antithyroid drugs for less than 3 months. Making the TCR library involved RNA that had been extracted from PBMCs. Criteria from the American Thyroid Association guidelines were applied to diagnose Graves' disease. Staff took around 8.6 milliliters of peripheral blood and put it into EDTA tubes. In addition, the sample was reused for a study of T cells in Graves' hyperthyroidism and ophthalmopathy. From that report: Clinicians diagnosed patients from clinical symptoms, serum thyroxine and TRAb, thyroid ultrasound and orbital computed tomography.

Sample: peripheral blood mononuclear cells (PBMCs), taken at new diagnosis, from a patient treated with antithyroid drugs. The sequence derives from a young woman with Graves disease. The J gene is TRBJ1-5, the V gene TRBV19; 7 bases align to TRBD1. CDR3 amino acids: CASDDRVYSQPQHS. The CDR3 coding sequence is TGTGCCAGTGACGACAGGGTCTATAGTCAGCCCCAGCATTCT.